Each of the 17 T cell receptor beta chains below was sequenced from the same sample in a study of blood T cell repertoires in COVID-19. Generated by immunoSEQ multiplex PCR, the TCRdb table keeps only in-frame clones and is missing some. Of about 170,000 clones in the sample, around 89% were seen once. Specimen: peripheral blood. The receptors derive from a man in his fifties or sixties who had recovered from COVID-19.

This chain joins TRBV6-4 and TRBJ2-2; D might be TRBD2 (7 bases). Germline CDR1 MRHNA, CDR2 SNTAGT. V lost 2 bases and J lost 4, with 11 bases in between. This CDR3 has 15 residues. DNA of the CDR3: TGTGCCAGCAGTGACCCGGGGGGCGGCACCGGGGAGCTGTTTTTT. Translated, it gives CASSDPGGGTGELFF.

The chain is built from TRBV5-6 and TRBJ2-7, with D possibly matching TRBD2 (6 bases). Trimming shortened V by 0 bases and J by 0 bases, and 19 bases separated the two germline ends. CDR1 and CDR2 from the germline V gene are SGHDT and YYEEEE. This CDR3 comprises 18 residues. This CDR3 reads CASSLGGLVRPSSYEQYF. The CDR3 nucleotides are TGTGCCAGCAGCTTGGGGGGACTCGTACGCCCAAGCTCCTACGAGCAGTACTTC.

This sequence joins TRBV28 and TRBJ2-1; D is possibly TRBD2 (6 bases). This CDR3 has 13 amino acids. Germline V gene lookup returns CDR1 MDHEN and CDR2 SYDVKM. V was clipped by 1 base and J by 8 bases, with 9 bases between them. CDR3: CASSLYGGDEQFF. DNA of the CDR3: TGTGCCAGCAGTTTATACGGGGGTGATGAGCAGTTCTTC.

The rearrangement links TRBV28 to TRBJ1-1, with D possibly being TRBD1 (5 bases). This CDR3 contains 13 residues. The germline V gene has CDR1 MDHEN and CDR2 SYDVKM. Trimming stripped 11 bases from V and 3 bases from J, with 16 bases between. The CDR3 region has the DNA TGTGCCTGCGGGACGGGAGTCCACACTGAAGCTTTCTTT. This sequence encodes CACGTGVHTEAFF.

This chain joins TRBV27 and TRBJ2-7; D is perhaps TRBD1 (5 bases). The CDR3 has 14 amino acids. Trimming cost V 3 bases and J 2 bases, with 11 bases left between them. Germline CDR1 is MNHEY and CDR2 is SMNVEV (reference sequence). CDR3 coding DNA: TGTGCCAGCAGTTTCCAGGGCCAGACCTACGAGCAGTACTTC. Protein sequence: CASSFQGQTYEQYF.

This chain uses TRBV6-6 with TRBJ2-3; possible D gene TRBD2, 6 bases. V dropped 10 bases and J dropped 3 bases, with 11 bases sitting between them. The CDR3 runs to 12 residues. The germline V gene encodes CDR1 MNHNY and CDR2 SVGAGI (reference sequence). This CDR3 is CATFAGTDTQYF. The CDR3 DNA sequence: TGTGCCACCTTCGCGGGGACAGATACGCAGTATTTT.

In this sample, this clone turned up once. The rearrangement links TRBV2 to TRBJ2-7, with TRBD2 identical over 12 bases. The CDR3 length is 15 residues. Trimming removed 8 bases from V and 0 bases from J; junction bases left unmatched: 5. Germline CDR1 SNHLY, CDR2 FYNNEI. CDR3 coding DNA: TGTGCCAGCGGATGGACTAGCGGGGTCTCCTACGAGCAGTACTTC. Its protein product is CASGWTSGVSYEQYF.

The CDR3 loop reads CASSPTGVGMNEQFF. Written as DNA, the CDR3 is TGTGCCAGCAGCCCGACAGGGGTAGGAATGAATGAGCAGTTCTTC. The rearrangement links TRBV9 to TRBJ2-1; 8 positions match TRBD1. V lost 4 bases and J lost 7; bases outside the gene matches: 10. This CDR3 contains 15 residues. From germline, CDR1 is SGDLS and CDR2 YYNGEE.

This rearrangement joins TRBV18 to TRBJ1-6; 9 bases line up with TRBD1. V lost 5 bases and J lost 8; bases outside the gene matches: 4. CDR1 and CDR2 from the germline V gene are KGHSH and LQKENI. The length of the CDR3 is 14 residues. CDR3 residues: CASSETGGYSPLHF. The DNA for the CDR3 is TGTGCCAGCTCAGAGACAGGGGGATATTCACCCCTCCACTTT. Full variable domain (missing parts from reference TRBV18 and TRBJ1-6): NAGVMQNPRHLVRRRGQEARLRCSPMKGHSHVYWYRQLPEEGLKFMVYLQKENIIDESGMPKERFSAEFPKEGPSILRIQQVVRGDSAAYFCASSETGGYSPLHFGNGTRLTVT.

The V and J genes are TRBV7-2 and TRBJ2-7; TRBD2 aligns across 16 bases. The CDR3 is 17 amino acids. J gave up 7 bases and V 1 base, and 7 bases lay outside the gene matches. CDR1 and CDR2 (germline): SGHTA, FQGNSA. Here the CDR3 reads CASSLGGTSGGAGEQYF. The CDR3 DNA sequence: TGTGCCAGCAGCTTAGGCGGGACTAGCGGGGGGGCAGGTGAGCAGTACTTC.

The genes are TRBV19 and TRBJ1-1; D may be TRBD1 (5 bases). The length of the CDR3 is 13 residues. Germline V gives CDR1 LNHDA, CDR2 SQIVND (reference sequence). The V end lost 8 bases, the J end lost 4 bases, and 14 bases lay between the germline ends. The CDR3 loop reads CASRRGQGTEAFF. The CDR3 DNA follows: TGTGCCAGTCGGCGGGGCCAGGGCACTGAAGCTTTCTTT.

This chain connects TRBV6-1 to TRBJ1-1; possible D gene TRBD1, 6 bases. V gave up 2 bases and J gave up 4 bases, with 17 bases separating them. CDR1 MNHNS and CDR2 SASEGT come from the germline V gene. The CDR3 spans 16 residues. The CDR3 loop is CASSEPGGLSGTEAFF. In nucleotides, the CDR3 is TGTGCCAGCAGTGAACCGGGGGGCCTATCGGGCACTGAAGCTTTCTTT.

The chain combines TRBV25-1 with TRBJ1-4, with 8 bases identical to TRBD1. Losses at the gene ends were 1 base for V and 8 bases for J; bases not matched to a gene: 6. Per germline, CDR1 MGHDK and CDR2 SYGVNS. The CDR3 is 15 residues long. CDR3 DNA: TGTGCCAGCAGTGAATCGGCAGGGGGCCTAGAAAAACTGTTTTTT. Translation gives CASSESAGGLEKLFF.

The chain links TRBV4-3 to TRBJ2-7, with 8 bases fitting TRBD1. V lost 0 bases, J lost 4 bases, and 5 bases stayed unmatched. The CDR3 covers 15 residues. CDR1 and CDR2 (germline): LGHNA, YSLEER. In DNA form, the CDR3 reads TGCGCCAGCAGCCAAGAGCCGGGACAGGTGTACGAGCAGTACTTC. Its protein is CASSQEPGQVYEQYF.

As concerns this clone: The sample carries other DNA sequences with the same CDR3. The V gene is TRBV18, the J gene TRBJ2-7, with a tentative D call TRBD1 (6 bases). Germline V gives CDR1 KGHSH, CDR2 LQKENI. V was shortened by 3 bases and J by 2 bases, with 14 bases between the two germline ends. The CDR3 has 15 residues. CDR3 nucleotide sequence: TGTGCCAGCTCACCCGCACAGGGAAGCCCCTACGAGCAGTACTTC. It yields the protein CASSPAQGSPYEQYF.

V and J are TRBV19 and TRBJ1-4; tentatively, D is TRBD1 (5 bases). This CDR3 region has 16 residues. Germline CDR1 is LNHDA and CDR2 is SQIVND (reference sequence). V was pared by 5 bases and J by 5 bases, with 18 bases between. The CDR3 nucleotides read TGTGCCAGTAGTCCGACGGGGGAGTGGAGGAATGAAAAACTGTTTTTT. Translation gives CASSPTGEWRNEKLFF.

This chain joins TRBV5-6 and TRBJ2-7, with D unclear. V shed 0 bases and J shed 4 bases, with 5 bases lying between them. The CDR3 sequence is 12 residues long. Germline V gives CDR1 SGHDT, CDR2 YYEEEE. The DNA of the CDR3 is TGTGCCAGCAGCTTGGCGCGGTACGAGCAGTACTTC. Translation: CASSLARYEQYF.